The next 4 T cell receptor beta chains were all read from a single sample in a study of CD8+CD57+ T cells in acquired aplastic anemia. For CDR3 and TCR beta VDJ profiling, genomic DNA was the template used. One entry per CDR3 protein, called by TCRdb with MiXCR from the reads. The data contain about 210,000 distinct CDR3 sequences, approximately 57% of them singletons. Sequencing was carried out using sorted CD4+, CD8+, or CD8+CD57+ T cells (not recorded which) from PBMCs. The source is a human donor in good health.

This chain joins TRBV9 and TRBJ2-3; a possible D gene is TRBD2 (6 bases). V was shortened by 4 bases and J by 1 base, with 16 bases between the two germline ends. Germline values: CDR1 SGDLS, CDR2 YYNGEE. This CDR3 is 16 amino acids long. The CDR3 is CASSNWDSEGTDTQYF. The CDR3 coding sequence is TGTGCCAGCAGCAATTGGGACTCCGAGGGCACAGATACGCAGTATTTT.

The chain couples TRBV5-1 to TRBJ2-2, with TRBD1 identical over 9 bases. The germline V gene encodes CDR1 SGHRS and CDR2 YFSETQ. CDR3 length: 16 residues. V lost 1 base to trimming and J lost 5 bases; unmatched junction nucleotides: 6. In nucleotides, the CDR3 is TGCGCCAGCAGCTTGAAGACAGGGGGTAATACCGGGGAGCTGTTTTTT. Protein: CASSLKTGGNTGELFF.

With respect to this clonotype: One end of the junction does not line up with germline, which may come from a read error. The chain couples TRBV7-2 to TRBJ1-5; D is unclear. CDR3 length: 15 amino acids. Germline V gene lookup returns CDR1 SGHTA and CDR2 FQGNSA. Here the CDR3 DNA reads TGTGCCAGCAGCCCCGACGCAGGCGGGCATCAGCCCCGGCATTTT. This sequence encodes CASSPDAGGHQPRHF.

This chain links TRBV19 with TRBJ1-1, with unresolved D. Germline loops: CDR1 LNHDA, CDR2 SQIVND (reference sequence). Trimming pared 7 bases from V and 1 base from J, leaving 10 bases between. The CDR3 totals 13 residues. The CDR3 protein is CASKVAGNTEAFF. CDR3 bases: TGTGCCAGTAAGGTCGCAGGGAACACTGAAGCTTTCTTT.